The source of this T cell receptor beta chain is a study of T-cell reconstitution after alpha-beta-depleted transplantation in children. Unique molecular identifiers were built into the TCRbeta library. TCRdb ran MiXCR on the PCR reads and lists one entry per CDR3 protein. This sample has a few hundred thousand distinct CDR3 sequences, with around 12% found just once. V dropped 2 bases and J dropped 8 bases, with 10 bases sitting between them. The CDR3 has 14 residues. This clonotype was obtained from a human donor who donated a stem cell graft to a child with combined immunodeficiency. The rearrangement uses TRBV12-3 or TRBV12-4 and TRBJ1-6, with TRBD1 as a possible D gene (6 bases). Sequences were derived from PBMCs from the stem cell graft donor, sampled from the stem cell graft. CDR3 sequence reads: CASSLRGRYSPLHF. CDR3 bases: TGTGCCAGCAGTTTACGGGGGCGTTATTCACCCCTCCACTTT.